This T cell receptor (beta chain) was profiled in a study of cytomegalovirus exposure and HLA in healthy donors. Study-level findings and limits: One variant, a missense change in DCLRE1C, was linked in a later analysis to TCR beta V- and J-gene trimming. The authors enumerated 150 to 200 TCR beta chains as linked to cytomegalovirus. Reported findings show TCR beta sequences accurately forecast HLA-A and HLA-B alleles in most subjects. With further analysis later on, most CMV-associated TCR beta chains appeared HLA-restricted.

As regards this clone: Its antigen is not identified.

This PCR relied on a set of 60 Vbeta primers and 13 Jbeta primers. This table comes from immunoSEQ multiplex PCR, and its TCRdb copy is limited to in-frame clones, with some not included. The data hold 100,000 to 150,000 clones, with 65% to 85% observed a single time. Sequencing was performed on PBMCs. The sequence derives from a man younger than 35 in good health and CMV-seropositive.

Here the CDR3 reads CASSTGGDTGELFF. Written as DNA, the CDR3 is TGTGCCAGCTCTACGGGGGGCGACACCGGGGAGCTGTTTTTT. The chain recombines TRBV9 with TRBJ2-2; D is perhaps TRBD2 (7 bases). The CDR3 totals 14 residues. The V end was cut by 7 bases, the J end by 3 bases, with 13 bases between. Per the germline V gene, CDR1 is SGDLS and CDR2 is YYNGEE.